Below, 16 T cell receptor beta chains from the same sample are listed, as sequenced in a study of blood T cell repertoires in COVID-19. The data were produced by immunoSEQ multiplex PCR, yet TCRdb's version contains in-frame clones alone and is incomplete. The sample carries 220,000 or so clones, around 84% recorded once. Specimen: PBMCs or T cells enriched from blood (not recorded which). These receptors were taken from a woman aged 40 to 55 who had recovered from COVID-19.

In DNA, the CDR3 is TGTGCCAGCAGCTTAGAGCGTGAGCAGTTCTTC. Protein product: CASSLEREQFF. The rearrangement links TRBV11-2 to TRBJ2-1; D not resolved. The CDR3 has 11 residues. V shed 0 bases and J shed 9 bases, with 3 bases lying between them. Germline V lookup: CDR1 SGHAT, CDR2 FQNNGV.

The gene calls are TRBV7-2 and TRBJ2-3; 10 bases are shared with TRBD2. V lost 6 bases, J lost 4 bases, and 7 bases stayed unmatched. There are 15 residues in the CDR3. Per the germline V gene, CDR1 is SGHTA and CDR2 is FQGNSA. CDR3 amino acids: CASSFTSGNPDTQYF. The CDR3 region has the DNA TGTGCCAGCAGTTTTACTAGCGGGAACCCAGATACGCAGTATTTT.

The chain joins TRBV10-2 to TRBJ2-3; D might be TRBD2 (6 bases). CDR1 and CDR2 from the germline V gene are WSHSY and SAAADI. V was pared by 2 bases and J by 9 bases, with 12 bases between. The CDR3 spans 13 residues. The CDR3 DNA is TGCGCCAGCAGTGAGATAGCGGAGGGAACGCAGTATTTT. Translated: CASSEIAEGTQYF.

This chain connects TRBV28 to TRBJ1-5; perhaps TRBD1 as D (5 bases). Per germline, CDR1 MDHEN and CDR2 SYDVKM. This CDR3 is 17 amino acids long. V lost 2 bases to trimming and J lost 0 bases, with 14 bases between them. The CDR3 reads CASSLEEGVYSNQPQHF. The CDR3 DNA follows: TGTGCCAGCAGTTTAGAAGAAGGGGTCTATAGCAATCAGCCCCAGCATTTT.

This sequence joins TRBV5-1 and TRBJ2-2; a possible D gene is TRBD1 (5 bases). There are 14 residues in the CDR3. The V and J ends lost 6 bases and 0 bases respectively, with 9 bases between them. Germline CDR1 and CDR2: SGHRS and YFSETQ. Here the CDR3 reads CASKTATNTGELFF. The DNA of the CDR3 is TGCGCCAGCAAGACAGCAACGAACACCGGGGAGCTGTTTTTT.

This chain connects TRBV4-3 to TRBJ2-1, with D possibly TRBD2 on 6 matching bases. The CDR3 runs to 16 residues. CDR1 and CDR2 from the germline V gene are LGHNA and YSLEER. V lost 0 bases and J lost 5, with 14 bases in between. The CDR3 here is CASSQDLRRDDNEQFF. DNA of the CDR3: TGCGCCAGCAGCCAAGATCTCCGGCGGGACGACAATGAGCAGTTCTTC.

The genes are TRBV10-3 and TRBJ2-5; 14 nucleotides line up with TRBD2. The CDR3 length is 13 residues. CDR1 ENHRY and CDR2 SYGVKD come from the germline V gene. V shed 9 bases and J 5 bases; nucleotides not matched to a gene: 2. The CDR3 DNA is TGTGCCATAGGGACTAGCGGGAGTGAGACCCAGTACTTC. Translation gives CAIGTSGSETQYF.

V is TRBV24-1 and J is TRBJ2-4; TRBD1 matches 9 bases. The germline gives CDR1 KGHDR, CDR2 SFDVKD. V lost 2 bases, J lost 6 bases, and 4 bases stayed unmatched. The CDR3 contains 15 residues. CDR3 DNA: TGTGCCACCAGTGATTCCGGGACAGGGAGAAACATTCAGTACTTC. The encoded protein is CATSDSGTGRNIQYF.

The V and J genes are TRBV6-2 or TRBV6-3 and TRBJ2-1; 13 nucleotides line up with TRBD2. J was trimmed by 6 bases and V by 0 bases; bases with no gene match: 8. Germline CDR1 is MNHEY and CDR2 is SVGEGT. The CDR3 consists of 18 residues. The CDR3 DNA reads TGTGCCAGCAGTTACTCACTTAGGACTAGCGGGAGTCTCAATGAGCAGTTCTTC. It translates to CASSYSLRTSGSLNEQFF.

The V and J genes are TRBV10-3 and TRBJ1-6, with D perhaps matching TRBD1 (6 bases). The V end lost 8 bases, the J end lost 10 bases, and 15 bases lay between the germline ends. The CDR3 sequence is 13 residues long. Germline CDR1 ENHRY, CDR2 SYGVKD. CDR3 residues: CAISPGESSPLHF. In nucleotides, the CDR3 is TGTGCCATCTCTCCAGGGGAAAGCTCACCCCTCCACTTT.

V and J are TRBV15 and TRBJ1-1; 10 nucleotides line up with TRBD1. The length of the CDR3 is 15 residues. Germline V lookup: CDR1 LNHNV, CDR2 YYDKDF (reference sequence). Trimming removed 3 bases from V and 2 bases from J; junction bases left unmatched: 3. The CDR3, as DNA: TGTGCCACCAGCAGGGACAGGGGGTCCAACACTGAAGCTTTCTTT. It translates to CATSRDRGSNTEAFF.

The chain combines TRBV11-2 with TRBJ2-1, with D possibly being TRBD1 or TRBD2 (5 bases each). Germline-derived CDR1 and CDR2 are SGHAT and FQNNGV. Trimming took off 5 bases at V and 8 bases at J, with 19 bases between the two ends. This CDR3 is built from 15 residues. CDR3 nucleotide sequence: TGTGCCAGCAGCCTAGGGACCGCTTACGGGGATGAGCAGTTCTTC. Translating it yields CASSLGTAYGDEQFF.

The CDR3 protein is CASSFGGGYGYTF. CDR3 nucleotide sequence: TGTGCCAGCAGTTTTGGCGGGGGCTATGGCTACACCTTC. The V gene is TRBV28, the J gene TRBJ1-2, with D perhaps TRBD1 (5 bases). The germline CDR1 and CDR2 sequences are MDHEN and SYDVKM. The CDR3 is 13 residues long. V was trimmed by 3 bases and J by 4 bases, leaving 9 bases between them.

This clone was observed a handful of times. This sequence joins TRBV6-5 and TRBJ2-7; 7 bases fit TRBD2. Trimming at V came to 0 bases and at J to 5 bases, leaving 7 bases not matched to a gene. From germline, CDR1 is MNHEY and CDR2 SVGAGI. The CDR3 spans 15 residues. This CDR3 reads CASSYSWGGLDEQYF. CDR3 nucleotide sequence: TGTGCCAGCAGTTACTCGTGGGGGGGGTTAGACGAGCAGTACTTC.

This clone came up once. The chain joins TRBV27 to TRBJ1-1; D might be TRBD1 (5 bases). The germline gives CDR1 MNHEY, CDR2 SMNVEV (reference sequence). V lost 5 bases and J lost 1, with 11 bases in between. The CDR3 consists of 14 residues. The CDR3 loop reads CASSGHNPNTEAFF. The CDR3 nucleotides are TGTGCCAGCAGTGGACATAACCCGAACACTGAAGCTTTCTTT.

This chain connects TRBV5-1 to TRBJ1-1; weak D call: TRBD1 (5 bases). The germline V gene encodes CDR1 SGHRS and CDR2 YFSETQ. This CDR3 has 16 amino acids. Trimming shortened V by 4 bases and J by 1 base, and 17 bases separated the two germline ends. CDR3 sequence: CASSPASHRRNTEAFF. CDR3 sequence (DNA): TGCGCCAGCAGCCCCGCGTCTCACAGGCGGAACACTGAAGCTTTCTTT.